This T cell receptor beta chain was sequenced in a study of cytomegalovirus exposure and HLA in healthy donors. Study-wide points: In a later analysis, DRB1 alleles had the most associated TCRs; HLA-C alleles the fewest. Reported findings show TCR beta sequences accurately forecast HLA-A and HLA-B alleles in most subjects.

On this clone itself: Its antigen is undetermined.

With 60 Vbeta and 13 Jbeta primers, the PCR was carried out. Using immunoSEQ multiplex PCR, the repertoire was profiled, and TCRdb retains in-frame clones only, with some absent. The top ten clones hold roughly 1.4% of a sample with 150,000 to 200,000 clones, roughly 73% of them seen once. There are 14 residues in the CDR3. The germline gives CDR1 MGHDK, CDR2 SYGVNS. V shed 4 bases and J shed 10 bases, with 17 bases lying between them. The source material was PBMCs. This receptor was taken from a woman aged 25 to 39 in good health and CMV-seronegative. The gene calls are TRBV25-1 and TRBJ2-1; D perhaps matches TRBD2 (5 bases). DNA of the CDR3: TGTGCCAGCAGTGGCAGACTACGGTCCGGCGAGCAGTTCTTC. It specifies CASSGRLRSGEQFF.